Presented here are 11 T cell receptor beta chains from one specimen sequenced in a study of Ad26.COV2.S vaccination and SARS-CoV-2 variants (dated by TCRdb to 2020 to 2023). The library was obtained by the immunoSEQ multiplex PCR assay. Imported from immuneACCESS, the table was reduced by TCRdb to in-frame sequences with V and J called. These copies leave out some clones; in studies compared against another copy, an unresolved V gene accounts for under half, and the cause of the remainder is not known. This sample gives 400,000 to 450,000 clones in total; about 90% of them show up just once. More than 1.5% of the sample is in the top ten clones. The intended sense of this specimen's treatment or condition label: roughly 20 received Ad26.COV2.S at low or high dose, single or two shots; about 5 received placebo; per-sample allocation not given. For vaccine and placebo recipients, the sequenced repertoires came from samples collected on day 63 after the first injection.

The sample was peripheral blood, taken in a trial of Ad26.COV2.S vaccine versus placebo. The receptors here all came from a person between 18 and 65 years old who received the Ad26.COV2.S COVID-19 vaccine or a placebo.

The J gene is TRBJ2-3, the V gene TRBV7-6; 7 bases are a match to TRBD1. CDR1 SGHVS and CDR2 FNYEAQ come from the germline V gene. V lost 4 bases to trimming and J lost 6 bases; unmatched junction nucleotides: 10. The CDR3 runs to 15 residues. CDR3 residues: CASSSRQGPRDTQYF. DNA of the CDR3: TGTGCCAGCAGCTCACGACAGGGCCCCAGGGATACGCAGTATTTT.

The chain employs TRBV18 and TRBJ2-3; the D gene is possibly TRBD2 (6 bases). This CDR3 contains 20 residues. Germline V CDR1 and CDR2: KGHSH, LQKENI. V shed 0 bases and J shed 6 bases, with 28 bases lying between them. CDR3 DNA sequence: TGTGCCAGCTCACCACCGTTAGCCATATCGGCGGAGACGGGAGTGGATACGCAGTATTTT. This gives the protein CASSPPLAISAETGVDTQYF.

V is TRBV9 and J is TRBJ1-1; no clear D. V lost 0 bases and J lost 0, with 6 bases in between. This CDR3 contains 14 residues. From germline, CDR1 is SGDLS and CDR2 YYNGEE. This CDR3 reads CASSVEVMNTEAFF. CDR3 bases: TGTGCCAGCAGCGTAGAGGTTATGAACACTGAAGCTTTCTTT.

This clone was detected only once. The rearrangement links TRBV29-1 to TRBJ2-4; D remains ambiguous. Germline CDR1 and CDR2: SQVTM and ANQGSEA. Trimming pared 7 bases from V and 0 bases from J, leaving 10 bases between. CDR3 length: 13 amino acids. The CDR3 here is CSAVVVAKNIQYF. CDR3 DNA sequence: TGCAGCGCAGTAGTTGTAGCCAAAAACATTCAGTACTTC. The complete variable domain, with remaining parts taken from reference TRBV29-1 and TRBJ2-4, reads SAVISQKPSRDICQRGTSLTIQCQVDSQVTMMFWYRQQPGQSLTLIATANQGSEATYESGFVIDKFPISRPNLTFSTLTVSNMSPEDSSIYLCSAVVVAKNIQYFGAGTRLSVL.

The chain employs TRBV5-1 and TRBJ2-5, with 10 bases that match TRBD1. The CDR3 is 15 amino acids. The ends lost 4 bases at V and 4 bases at J; junction bases unmatched: 7. Germline loops: CDR1 SGHRS, CDR2 YFSETQ. CDR3 sequence reads: CASSVTGTGVETQYF. The CDR3 DNA is TGCGCCAGCAGCGTCACCGGGACAGGGGTAGAGACCCAGTACTTC.

This chain joins TRBV28 and TRBJ2-7, with no clear D. Germline CDR1 is MDHEN and CDR2 is SYDVKM. Trimming shortened V by 3 bases and J by 4 bases, and 7 bases separated the two germline ends. The CDR3 contains 12 residues. CDR3 protein: CASSFIGYEQYF. As DNA, the CDR3 is TGTGCCAGCAGTTTTATCGGATACGAGCAGTACTTC. The full variable domain, its missing parts supplied by reference TRBV28 and TRBJ2-7, is DVKVTQSSRYLVKRTGEKVFLECVQDMDHENMFWYRQDPGLGLRLIYFSYDVKMKEKGDIPEGYSVSREKKERFSLILESASTNQTSMYLCASSFIGYEQYFGPGTRLTVT.

The genes are TRBV7-6 and TRBJ1-3; the match to TRBD1 covers 9 bases. This CDR3 has 18 amino acids. V was pared by 2 bases and J by 3 bases, with 11 bases of the junction left unmatched. CDR1 and CDR2 from the germline V gene are SGHVS and FNYEAQ. CDR3 sequence (DNA): TGTGCCAGCAGCTTACTGGGGCTTACAGGGGGCTTTGGAAACACCATATATTTT. Residues: CASSLLGLTGGFGNTIYF. Full variable domain (rest looked up from reference TRBV7-6 and TRBJ1-3): GAGVSQSPRYKVTKRGQDVALRCDPISGHVSLYWYRQALGQGPEFLTYFNYEAQQDKSGLPNDRFSAERPEGSISTLTIQRTEQRDSAMYRCASSLLGLTGGFGNTIYFGEGSWLTVV.

V gene TRBV7-2 combines with J gene TRBJ2-1; no definite D call. Germline CDR1 reads SGHTA; CDR2 reads FQGNSA. Trimming cost V 3 bases and J 4 bases, with 7 bases left between them. This CDR3 is 13 amino acids long. The CDR3 is CASSFVPYNEQFF. The CDR3 DNA follows: TGTGCCAGCAGCTTTGTCCCGTACAATGAGCAGTTCTTC.

The chain is built from TRBV11-3 and TRBJ1-3; no clear D gene. The CDR3 consists of 13 residues. Trimming took 5 bases from V and 3 from J, leaving 8 bases between them. CDR1 is SGHNT, CDR2 YENEEA, per germline. The DNA for the CDR3 is TGTGCCAGCAGCATCCGTGGTGGAAACACCATATATTTT. This codes for CASSIRGGNTIYF. Filled out from reference TRBV11-3 and TRBJ1-3, the complete variable domain reads EAGVVQSPRYKIIEKKQPVAFWCNPISGHNTLYWYLQNLGQGPELLIRYENEEAVDDSQLPKDRFSAERLKGVDSTLKIQPAELGDSAVYLCASSIRGGNTIYFGEGSWLTVV.

For the CDR3, the DNA is TGCAGTGCTACTGAAGTGAGCCCTGAAGCTTTCTTT. This translates into CSATEVSPEAFF. The chain couples TRBV20-1 to TRBJ1-1; the D is unclear. V lost 4 bases and J lost 6, with 12 bases in between. Germline V lookup: CDR1 DFQATT, CDR2 SNEGSKA (reference sequence). The CDR3 is made up of 12 amino acids.

This chain uses TRBV6-6 with TRBJ1-5; D is perhaps TRBD1 (5 bases). Deletions cut 11 bases from V and 7 bases from J, with 18 bases between. Germline-derived CDR1 and CDR2 are MNHNY and SVGAGI (reference sequence). The CDR3 totals 13 residues. CDR3 nucleotide sequence: TGTGCCTCACTCCCACGGGGGGGACAGCCCCAGCATTTT. Protein product: CASLPRGGQPQHF.